What follows are 19 T cell receptor beta chains derived from one specimen sequenced in a study of blood T cells in healthy people across ages. The use of a sample-barcoded 5' primer and a J-beta primer mix characterized a second PCR of roughly 6 to 12 cycles. MiXCR, run by TCRdb on the 5' RACE reads, gives a single entry per CDR3 protein. The repertoire holds a few hundred thousand distinct CDR3 sequences, with 25% to 30% as singletons. The material sequenced was blood. Source of these receptors: a woman in her seventies in good health.

Ten or more counts support this clonotype. The rearrangement links TRBV7-9 to TRBJ2-5, with D perhaps being TRBD1 or TRBD2 (6 bases each). The DNA matches TRBJ2-1 better at its end, which makes the J call doubtful. The CDR3 consists of 12 residues. Germline V gene sequence: CDR1 SEHNR, CDR2 FQNEAQ (reference sequence). CDR3 protein: CASSLGGHEQFF. CDR3 nucleotides: TGTGCCAGCAGCTTGGGGGGCCATGAGCAGTTCTTC.

The genes are TRBV5-1 and TRBJ2-5; D call uncertain. In germline, CDR1 is SGHRS, CDR2 YFSETQ. The CDR3 has 14 residues. Between the trimmed V and J ends, which lost 2 bases and 7 bases, there was a span of 15 bases. The CDR3 bases are TGCGCCAGCAGCTTAAGTCAGGTGGATGGGACCCAGTACTTC. Protein: CASSLSQVDGTQYF.

The V and J genes are TRBV12-3 or TRBV12-4 and TRBJ2-3; D gene unclear. This CDR3 has 13 amino acids. Trimming shortened V by 5 bases and J by 3 bases, and 9 bases separated the two germline ends. DNA of the CDR3: TGTGCCAGCAGTACAGTAGGAACAGATACGCAGTATTTT. This encodes CASSTVGTDTQYF.

This clonotype was found a few times. The V call is TRBV7-3, the J call TRBJ2-1; 8 bases agree with TRBD2. This CDR3 has 16 residues. V was clipped by 4 bases and J by 10 bases; unmatched bases: 15. Germline V gene lookup returns CDR1 SGHTA and CDR2 FQGTGA. For the CDR3, the DNA is TGTGCCAGCAGCTCACCGCGGGGGGCCCAAAGAGGAGAGCAGTTCTTC. Translation: CASSSPRGAQRGEQFF.

This sequence joins TRBV29-1 and TRBJ2-3, with D perhaps matching TRBD1 (6 bases). The CDR3 has 13 amino acids. Germline V gene data show CDR1 as SQVTM and CDR2 as ANQGSEA. Trimming left V 3 bases short and J 3 bases short, with 10 bases between. The DNA of the CDR3 is TGCAGCGTTGAGAGTCAGGGGACAGATACGCAGTATTTT. Amino acid sequence: CSVESQGTDTQYF.

The chain carries TRBV7-2 and TRBJ2-5; 13 positions agree with TRBD2. This CDR3 has 15 residues. V trimming: 4 bases; J trimming: 11 bases; junction bases outside the gene matches: 10. From germline, CDR1 is SGHTA and CDR2 FQGNSA. In DNA, the CDR3 is TGTGCCAGCAGCTCCACTAGCGGGGGGGCTTGGGAGCAGTACTTC. Amino acid sequence: CASSSTSGGAWEQYF.

In this sample, this clonotype turned up a few times. CDR3 sequence: CASSFTGPNEQFF. DNA of the CDR3: TGTGCCAGCAGCTTCACAGGCCCCAATGAGCAGTTCTTC. V usage is TRBV4-2 and J usage is TRBJ2-5, with D possibly matching TRBD1 (5 bases). The end of the DNA aligns better with TRBJ2-1, so the J call may be wrong. This CDR3 has 13 residues. Looked up from germline, CDR1 is LGHNA and CDR2 is YNFKEQ.

This chain joins TRBV9 and TRBJ1-2; no reliable D call. Trimming cost V 0 bases and J 4 bases, with 10 bases left between them. This CDR3 has 14 amino acids. The germline V gene encodes CDR1 SGDLS and CDR2 YYNGEE. The CDR3 here is CASSVATVGYGYTF. The CDR3 DNA reads TGTGCCAGCAGCGTAGCCACTGTGGGCTATGGCTACACCTTC.

The chain employs TRBV7-2 and TRBJ2-2; 8 bases line up with TRBD1. The CDR3 has 14 amino acids. CDR1 is SGHTA, CDR2 FQGNSA, per germline. V dropped 5 bases and J dropped 5; count of bases not matched to a gene: 4. CDR3 sequence (DNA): TGTGCCAGCAGCCCGCGACAGGGGACCGGGGAGCTGTTTTTT. Protein sequence: CASSPRQGTGELFF.

This chain joins TRBV2 and TRBJ2-1; TRBD1 is a possible D gene (5 bases). V was pared by 5 bases and J by 6 bases, with 11 bases between. The CDR3 runs to 13 residues. CDR1 SNHLY and CDR2 FYNNEI come from the germline V gene. The DNA of the CDR3 is TGTGCCAGCAGTTTGGACCAGGGCAATGAGCAGTTCTTC. Protein: CASSLDQGNEQFF.

This clonotype has a handful of counts. This chain joins TRBV20-1 and TRBJ1-5, with D maybe TRBD1 (5 bases). The germline V and J ends were trimmed by 3 bases and 0 bases, with 15 bases remaining between them. This CDR3 has 16 residues. The germline V gene has CDR1 DFQATT and CDR2 SNEGSKA (reference sequence). The CDR3 spells CSASALDNYSNQPQHF. For the CDR3, the DNA is TGCAGTGCTAGCGCCCTGGACAATTATAGCAATCAGCCCCAGCATTTT.

CDR3 residues: CASRSEENTEAFF. CDR3 nucleotides: TGTGCCTCCAGATCGGAGGAAAACACTGAAGCTTTCTTT. V usage is TRBV6-4 and J usage is TRBJ1-1; D call uncertain. Trimming removed 11 bases at V and 2 bases at J, with 15 bases between. Germline assignment: CDR1 MRHNA and CDR2 SNTAGT. The CDR3 is 13 amino acids.

A few counts support this clonotype. This chain joins TRBV28 and TRBJ2-3; 12 bases agree with TRBD2. Germline CDR1 reads MDHEN; CDR2 reads SYDVKM. The CDR3 totals 15 residues. V shed 7 bases, J shed 4 bases, and the junction held 6 bases outside the gene matches. The CDR3 is CASTSGGVGSDTQYF. CDR3 bases: TGTGCCAGCACTAGCGGGGGGGTGGGGTCAGATACGCAGTATTTT.

The rearrangement links TRBV20-1 to TRBJ1-1; D gene uncertain. This CDR3 contains 12 residues. Germline lookup yields CDR1 DFQATT and CDR2 SNEGSKA (reference sequence). The ends were cut back, 4 bases at V and 1 base at J, with 7 bases in the middle. The CDR3 is CSAKGGNTEAFF. As DNA, the CDR3 is TGCAGTGCTAAGGGCGGGAACACTGAAGCTTTCTTT.

This clonotype came up a few times. One junction end does not reproduce the germline sequence, and a read error may be involved. V is TRBV29-1 and J is TRBJ1-1; the match to TRBD1 covers 8 bases. The CDR3 is made up of 11 amino acids. The V gene's germline CDR1 is SQVTM and CDR2 ANQGSEA. CDR3 sequence: CSAGQGAEAFF. Here the CDR3 DNA reads TGCAGCGCTGGACAGGGCGCTGAGGCTTTCTTT. The full variable domain, completed using reference TRBV29-1 and TRBJ1-1, is SAVISQKPSRDICQRGTSLTIQCQVDSQVTMMFWYRQQPGQSLTLIATANQGSEATYESGFVIDKFPISRPNLTFSTLTVSNMSPEDSSIYLCSAGQGAEAFFGQGTRLTVV.

Ten or more counts support this clonotype. V gene TRBV9 combines with J gene TRBJ2-7, with a tentative D call TRBD1 (6 bases). V was cut by 4 bases and J by 2 bases, with 10 bases left in between. Germline lookup yields CDR1 SGDLS and CDR2 YYNGEE. This CDR3 contains 13 residues. This chain's CDR3 is CASSPGVPYEQYF. CDR3 bases: TGTGCCAGCAGCCCAGGGGTTCCCTACGAGCAGTACTTC.

This clonotype was counted a few times. The chain recombines TRBV7-2 with TRBJ1-1; D call uncertain. Trimming left V 2 bases short and J 7 bases short, with 11 bases between. CDR1 SGHTA and CDR2 FQGNSA come from the germline V gene. CDR3 size: 13 residues. The CDR3 protein is CASSLTGLREAFF. DNA of the CDR3: TGTGCCAGCAGCTTAACGGGTCTCCGTGAAGCTTTCTTT.

The rearrangement links TRBV5-1 to TRBJ1-2; no firm D call. The CDR3 covers 16 residues. Trimming stripped 4 bases from V and 4 bases from J, with 20 bases between. Germline CDR1 is SGHRS and CDR2 is YFSETQ. The CDR3 spells CASSPRVDLTPYGYTF. The CDR3 bases are TGCGCCAGCAGCCCCCGGGTCGACCTAACCCCCTATGGCTACACCTTC.

Only a few counts were recorded for this clonotype. V usage is TRBV3-1 and J usage is TRBJ2-1, with 7 bases fitting TRBD2. The CDR3 has 14 residues. The V gene's germline CDR1 is LGHDT and CDR2 YNNKEL (reference sequence). V dropped 6 bases and J dropped 8; count of bases not matched to a gene: 10. As DNA, the CDR3 is TGTGCCAGCAGGGCAGGAGGAGCGGGGTATGAGCAGTTCTTC. Residues: CASRAGGAGYEQFF.